These 19 T cell receptor beta chains originate from one sample sequenced in a study of blood T cell repertoires in COVID-19. Here immunoSEQ multiplex PCR was the method, and the copy in TCRdb shows in-frame clones only, minus some. The sample holds 180,000 or so clones, approximately 85% seen once. Material: peripheral blood. These receptors came from an elderly woman with acute or convalescent COVID-19.

The chain is built from TRBV12-3 or TRBV12-4 and TRBJ2-7; 8 positions agree with TRBD1. There are 12 residues in the CDR3. The V segment lost 5 bases and the J segment 3 bases; nucleotides outside the gene matches: 0. The CDR3: CASSTGGYEQYF. The CDR3 nucleotides read TGTGCCAGCAGTACAGGGGGCTACGAGCAGTACTTC.

The V call is TRBV15, the J call TRBJ2-3; D is unclear. CDR3 size: 11 residues. Trimming took 5 bases from V and 6 from J, leaving 6 bases between them. CDR1 and CDR2 (germline): LNHNV, YYDKDF (reference sequence). CDR3 DNA: TGTGCCACCAGCTTAGAGGATACGCAGTATTTT. Translation: CATSLEDTQYF. The full variable domain, with the rest looked up from reference TRBV15 and TRBJ2-3, is DAMVIQNPRYQVTQFGKPVTLSCSQTLNHNVMYWYQQKSSQAPKLLFHYYDKDFNNEADTPDNFQSRRPNTSFCFLDIRSPGLGDTAMYLCATSLEDTQYFGPGTRLTVL.

This sequence joins TRBV11-3 and TRBJ1-1; TRBD1 matches 8 bases. This CDR3 spans 12 amino acids. Germline CDR1 reads SGHNT; CDR2 reads YENEEA. After removal of 6 bases from V and 9 bases from J, the junction contained 6 bases not matched to a gene. The CDR3 loop reads CASSSGGDKAFF. The CDR3 DNA is TGTGCCAGCAGTTCAGGGGGCGACAAAGCTTTCTTT.

This chain uses TRBV21-1 with TRBJ2-3; TRBD1 is the table's D call, not checked against the DNA. TRBV21-1 is a pseudogene. This CDR3 contains 15 residues. CDR3 residues: CASGQGGPPTDTQYF. The CDR3, as DNA: TGTGCCAGCGGACAAGGGGGACCGCCCACAGATACGCAGTATTTT.

The chain uses TRBV3-1 (or the pseudogene TRBV3-2) and TRBJ2-7; D is perhaps TRBD2 (7 bases). The V end lost 4 bases, the J end lost 7 bases, and 23 bases lay between the germline ends. The CDR3 covers 16 residues. Germline V gene lookup returns CDR1 LGHDT and CDR2 YNNKEL (reference sequence). The CDR3 DNA reads as TGTGCCAGCAGCCTTCAAGGGGGGGGCGCTTTGAAGGAGCAGTACTTC. This codes for CASSLQGGGALKEQYF.

This clone was detected once. The chain employs TRBV6-5 and TRBJ1-2; 9 bases agree with TRBD1. Germline V gives CDR1 MNHEY, CDR2 SVGAGI. CDR3 length: 15 residues. J gave up 8 bases and V 6 bases, and 13 bases lay outside the gene matches. CDR3 nucleotide sequence: TGTGCCAGCAGGGGATACGGGATAACAGGGGGCGGCTACACCTTC. It encodes CASRGYGITGGGYTF.

This chain links TRBV25-1 with TRBJ1-1; D possibly corresponds to TRBD1 (6 bases). Trimming stripped 3 bases from V and 9 bases from J, with 17 bases between. This CDR3 is built from 14 residues. CDR1 is MGHDK, CDR2 SYGVNS, per germline. CDR3 bases: TGTGCCAGCAGTGAGGGGGGGGCGCGGATTCAAGCTTTCTTT. It is translated as CASSEGGARIQAFF.

The rearrangement uses TRBV10-2 and TRBJ2-5; D gene uncertain. V shed 3 bases and J shed 5 bases, with 4 bases lying between them. The CDR3 runs 11 residues. CDR1 and CDR2 (germline): WSHSY, SAAADI. Here the CDR3 DNA reads TGCGCCAGCAGTGAATCGGAGACCCAGTACTTC. This gives the protein CASSESETQYF.

The CDR3 is CASSFSGLSTEAFF. CDR3 nucleotide sequence: TGTGCCAGCAGCTTTTCCGGGTTGAGCACTGAAGCTTTCTTT. This chain links TRBV5-4 with TRBJ1-1; no reliable D call. Trimming removed 2 bases from V and 4 bases from J, with 12 bases in between. The CDR3 is 14 residues long. CDR1 and CDR2 from the germline V gene are SGHNT and YYREEE (reference sequence).

V usage is TRBV10-1 and J usage is TRBJ1-1, with D possibly being TRBD1 (5 bases). The germline V gene has CDR1 WNHNN and CDR2 SYGVQD (reference sequence). The V and J ends lost 4 bases and 1 base respectively, with 7 bases between them. The CDR3 consists of 13 residues. The CDR3 spells CASSAGPNTEAFF. The CDR3 DNA reads TGCGCCAGCAGTGCAGGGCCGAACACTGAAGCTTTCTTT.

This chain links TRBV24-1 with TRBJ2-3; D is possibly TRBD2 (6 bases). The CDR3 totals 15 residues. Trimming cost V 6 bases and J 4 bases, with 16 bases left between them. Germline V CDR1 and CDR2: KGHDR, SFDVKD. The CDR3 protein is CATSPRRGGPDTQYF. The DNA of the CDR3 is TGTGCCACCAGTCCTCGGCGGGGTGGGCCAGATACGCAGTATTTT.

The genes are TRBV11-3 and TRBJ2-3; TRBD2 is a possible D gene (6 bases). The V end lost 3 bases, the J end lost 0 bases, and 16 bases lay between the germline ends. Germline values: CDR1 SGHNT, CDR2 YENEEA. The CDR3 is made up of 17 amino acids. In DNA, the CDR3 is TGTGCCAGCAGCTTGGGCCGGGGGAGCTCTAGCACAGATACGCAGTATTTT. Residues: CASSLGRGSSSTDTQYF.

The chain carries TRBV27 and TRBJ1-1, with a possible D match to TRBD1 (5 bases). In germline, CDR1 is MNHEY, CDR2 SMNVEV (reference sequence). The CDR3 length is 13 residues. The ends were cut back, 1 base at V and 3 bases at J, with 6 bases in the middle. Here the CDR3 DNA reads TGTGCCAGCAGTTTATTCAGGGACACTGAAGCTTTCTTT. Residues: CASSLFRDTEAFF.

This sequence joins TRBV21-1 and TRBJ1-1. TRBV21-1 counts as a pseudogene. The CDR3 extends over 12 amino acids. Written as DNA, the CDR3 is TGTGCCGCCGCCGGGGGGTTGGCTGAAGCTTTCTTT. It encodes CAAAGGLAEAFF.

The J gene is TRBJ2-5, the V gene TRBV6-6; weak D call: TRBD2 (7 bases). The CDR3 sequence is 16 residues long. Germline V gives CDR1 MNHNY, CDR2 SVGAGI (reference sequence). V dropped 8 bases and J dropped 7 bases, with 26 bases sitting between them. The CDR3 protein is CASSTESRGGWGTQYF. The CDR3 DNA follows: TGTGCCAGCTCCACCGAAAGCAGGGGAGGGTGGGGGACCCAGTACTTC.

The chain employs TRBV7-6 and TRBJ2-1; 12 bases align to TRBD2. V lost 3 bases to trimming and J lost 10 bases; unmatched junction nucleotides: 10. Germline V gives CDR1 SGHVS, CDR2 FNYEAQ. CDR3 length: 16 amino acids. Here the CDR3 DNA reads TGTGCCAGCAGCTTGACTAGCGGGGGTGGTCCCACAGAGCAGTTCTTC. Translated, it gives CASSLTSGGGPTEQFF.

The gene calls are TRBV12-3 or TRBV12-4 and TRBJ1-1; D is uncertain. Trimming removed 3 bases at V and 5 bases at J, with 10 bases between. CDR3 length: 13 residues. This CDR3 reads CASSFPPPTEAFF. For the CDR3, the DNA is TGTGCCAGCAGTTTTCCCCCCCCGACTGAAGCTTTCTTT.

The chain is built from TRBV2 and TRBJ1-2; D possibly corresponds to TRBD1 (5 bases). The CDR3 extends over 12 amino acids. Germline CDR1 and CDR2: SNHLY and FYNNEI. V gave up 5 bases and J gave up 6 bases, with 10 bases separating them. The DNA for the CDR3 is TGTGCCAGCAGTTGGCAGGGTAATGGCTACACCTTC. Its protein is CASSWQGNGYTF. The full variable domain, with the rest looked up from reference TRBV2 and TRBJ1-2, is EPEVTQTPSHQVTQMGQEVILRCVPISNHLYFYWYRQILGQKVEFLVSFYNNEISEKSEIFDDQFSVERPDGSNFTLKIRSTKLEDSAMYFCASSWQGNGYTFGSGTRLTVV.

The chain recombines TRBV6-2 or TRBV6-3 with TRBJ2-5; TRBD2 matches at 7 bases. The CDR3 runs to 14 residues. Trimming cost V 2 bases and J 9 bases; bases outside gene matches: 9. The germline gives CDR1 MNHEY, CDR2 SVGEGT. In DNA, the CDR3 is TGTGCCAGCAGTTACCCCGGGACTATTTGGTCCCAGTACTTC. It specifies CASSYPGTIWSQYF.